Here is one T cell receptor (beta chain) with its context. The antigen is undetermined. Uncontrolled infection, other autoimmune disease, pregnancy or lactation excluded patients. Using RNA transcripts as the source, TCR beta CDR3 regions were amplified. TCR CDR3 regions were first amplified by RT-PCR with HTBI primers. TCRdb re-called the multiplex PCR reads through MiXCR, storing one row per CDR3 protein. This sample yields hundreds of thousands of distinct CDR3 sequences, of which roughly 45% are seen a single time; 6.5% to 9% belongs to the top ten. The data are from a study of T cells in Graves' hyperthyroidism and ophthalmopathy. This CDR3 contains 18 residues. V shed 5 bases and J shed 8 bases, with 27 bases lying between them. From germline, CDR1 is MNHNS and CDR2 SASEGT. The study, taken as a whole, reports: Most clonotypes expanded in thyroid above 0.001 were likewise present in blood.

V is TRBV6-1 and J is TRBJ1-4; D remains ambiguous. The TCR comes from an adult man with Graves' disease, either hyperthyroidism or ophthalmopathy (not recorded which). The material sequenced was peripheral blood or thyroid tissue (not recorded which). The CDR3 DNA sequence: TGTGCCAGCAGTCGGGGATCTGAAGGACGAACAAGAAGGGAAAAACTGTTTTTT. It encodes CASSRGSEGRTRREKLFF.